A selection of T cell receptor beta chains follows, all from one sample in a study of blood T cell repertoires in COVID-19. Profiled with immunoSEQ multiplex PCR; TCRdb holds only in-frame clones, not every one. The sample records some 120,000 clones, approximately 83% being singletons. What was sequenced was peripheral blood. These receptors were taken from a man older than 75 with active or convalescent COVID-19. CDR3s include the opening cysteine and the closing phenylalanine or tryptophan. D genes are given only for firm matches. Rows may omit the clone size; those that give it use once, few, many or a size class.

TRBD1 | TRBJ1-3 | TRBV14 | . | CASSRDSGSGNTIYF | TGTGCCAGCAGCCGGGACAGCGGCTCTGGAAACACCATATATTTT
. | TRBJ2-7 | TRBV20-1 | . | CSARPTSEQYF | TGCAGTGCTAGGCCCACTAGTGAGCAGTACTTC
. | TRBJ1-1 | TRBV11-2 | . | CASSFSGPNTEAFF | TGTGCCAGCAGCTTCAGCGGGCCGAACACTGAAGCTTTCTTT
. | TRBJ1-1 | TRBV20-1 | . | CSASSGAAVLNTEAFF | TGCAGTGCTAGTAGTGGGGCGGCGGTCTTGAACACTGAAGCTTTCTTT
. | TRBJ2-7 | TRBV7-2 | . | CASSLTSGFDEQYF | TGTGCCAGCAGCTTGACCTCAGGGTTTGACGAGCAGTACTTC
. | TRBJ1-2 | TRBV28 | few | CATKQGYGYTF | TGTGCCACCAAACAGGGATATGGCTACACCTTC
TRBD1 | TRBJ1-3 | TRBV19 | . | CASNRDRAIPGNTIYF | TGTGCCAGTAACCGGGACAGGGCTATACCTGGAAACACCATATATTTT
TRBD1 | TRBJ1-3 | TRBV3-1/TRBV3-2 | . | CASSLHDRGTGNTIYF | TGTGCCAGCAGTCTACATGACAGGGGTACTGGAAACACCATATATTTT
. | TRBJ2-2 | TRBV18 | . | CASSPEQDSTGELFF | TGTGCCAGCTCACCGGAACAAGACTCCACCGGGGAGCTGTTTTTT
TRBD2 | TRBJ2-1 | TRBV6-6 | . | CASRSGLAQTYNEQFF | TGTGCCAGCAGATCCGGACTAGCGCAAACCTACAATGAGCAGTTCTTC
. | TRBJ2-3 | TRBV19 | . | CASRARASDTQYF | TGTGCCAGTAGGGCCAGGGCCTCAGATACGCAGTATTTT
. | TRBJ2-7 | TRBV19 | . | CASSNDISRVYEQYF | TGTGCCAGTAGTAACGACATCTCTCGAGTCTACGAGCAGTACTTC
TRBD1 | TRBJ1-5 | TRBV4-2 | . | CASSQAGQGGNQPQHF | TGTGCCAGCAGCCAAGCGGGACAGGGCGGCAATCAGCCCCAGCATTTT
. | TRBJ2-2 | TRBV3-1/TRBV3-2 | . | CASSQYGELFF | TGTGCCAGCAGCCAATACGGGGAGCTGTTTTTT
TRBD2 | TRBJ2-5 | TRBV7-2 | . | CASSLVAGGQETQYF | TGTGCCAGCAGCTTAGTAGCGGGAGGGCAGGAGACCCAGTACTTC
TRBD2 | TRBJ2-3 | TRBV12-3/TRBV12-4 | . | CASSSGGAYTQYF | TGTGCCAGCAGTAGCGGGGGGGCATATACGCAGTATTTT
. | TRBJ1-2 | TRBV7-9 | . | CASSLASRAYGYTF | TGTGCCAGCAGCTTAGCCAGCAGGGCTTATGGCTACACCTTC